These T cell receptor beta chains were read from a single sample in a study of T cells after yellow fever vaccination. TCRdb re-derived calls from the 5' RACE reads in MiXCR, one entry per CDR3 protein. The sample has some 340,000 distinct CDR3 sequences; about 10% are singletons. The sample was CD4+ T cells sorted from PBMCs, taken 45 days after the yellow fever booster vaccination. The receptors come from a young man who received the YFV17D yellow fever vaccine. The CDR3 runs from the conserved cysteine through the conserved F or W. The D gene is left open where the match is weak. Size is omitted from some rows. Given values are once, few, many or a class for expanded clones.

v_call	d_call	j_call	clone_size	cdr3_aa	cdr3_nt
TRBV5-4	.	TRBJ2-3	few	CASSHNGQPGRTQYF	TGTGCCAGCAGCCATAACGGTCAGCCGGGGCGTACGCAGTATTTT
TRBV19	TRBD1	TRBJ1-2	.	CASSMLGQGLYGYTF	TGTGCCAGTAGTATGCTGGGACAGGGGCTCTATGGCTACACCTTC
TRBV5-1	.	TRBJ2-5	many	CASSLVGPYQETQYF	TGCGCCAGCAGCTTGGTTGGACCCTATCAAGAGACCCAGTACTTC
TRBV7-2	.	TRBJ2-1	few	CASSLAPSYNEQFF	TGTGCCAGCAGCTTAGCCCCTTCCTACAATGAGCAGTTCTTC
TRBV2	TRBD1	TRBJ1-2	.	CASTVTGADYGYTF	TGTGCCAGCACCGTGACAGGGGCAGACTATGGCTACACCTTC
TRBV29-1	.	TRBJ1-4	many	CSVSSDGRLNEKLFF	TGCAGCGTTTCCAGTGACGGCCGACTTAATGAAAAACTGTTTTTT
TRBV3-1	.	TRBJ1-6	.	CASSQSPADSPLHF	TGTGCCAGCAGCCAATCACCCGCGGATTCACCCCTCCACTTT
TRBV5-4	TRBD1	TRBJ2-1	many	CASSLGGGQGDNEQFF	TGTGCCAGCAGCCTGGGAGGAGGACAGGGAGACAATGAGCAGTTCTTC
TRBV19	.	TRBJ2-2	few	CASSTDPNTGELFF	TGTGCCAGCTCTACCGACCCGAACACCGGGGAGCTGTTTTTT
TRBV3-1	.	TRBJ2-1	few	CASSDEGLTNEQFF	TGTGCCAGCAGCGACGAGGGGCTCACCAATGAGCAGTTCTTC
TRBV7-2	.	TRBJ1-1	few	CASSLARFGAIF	TGTGCCAGCAGCTTAGCGCGATTTGGGGCCATCTTT
TRBV4-3	TRBD1	TRBJ1-2	few	CASSYNWKTTGDGYTF	TGCGCCAGCAGCTATAATTGGAAGACCACAGGGGACGGCTACACCTTC
TRBV12-3/TRBV12-4	.	TRBJ1-1	.	CASSPNFGSTEAFF	TGTGCCAGCAGTCCTAATTTTGGTAGCACTGAAGCTTTCTTT
TRBV18	.	TRBJ2-1	many	CASSPSEGNDEQFF	TGTGCCAGCTCACCAAGTGAGGGGAACGATGAGCAGTTCTTC
TRBV20-1	.	TRBJ2-3	few	CSARGGRDTQYF	TGCAGTGCTCGCGGGGGCCGGGATACGCAGTATTTT
TRBV7-9	.	TRBJ1-5	.	CASSFPNNQPQHF	TGTGCCAGCAGCTTCCCGAACAATCAGCCCCAGCATTTT
TRBV10-3	.	TRBJ1-5	.	CAISEVSGRQPQHF	TGTGCCATCAGTGAGGTTTCAGGGCGCCAGCCCCAGCATTTT
TRBV19	.	TRBJ1-6	.	CASRQRAGESPLHF	TGTGCCAGTAGGCAGCGGGCTGGGGAGTCACCCCTCCACTTT
TRBV5-6	.	TRBJ2-3	.	CASSPLGGSGGRGDTQYF	TGTGCCAGCAGCCCCTTGGGGGGGAGCGGGGGCAGGGGGGATACGCAGTATTTT
TRBV5-1	.	TRBJ1-2	many	CASSLVERDPYGYTF	TGCGCCAGCAGCTTAGTAGAGAGAGACCCCTATGGCTACACCTTC
TRBV7-8	.	TRBJ1-1	.	CASSASGIEAFF	TGTGCCAGCAGCGCCTCCGGGATAGAAGCTTTCTTT
TRBV10-3	TRBD1	TRBJ2-2	few	CAINPTGTGELFF	TGTGCCATCAATCCGACAGGGACCGGGGAGCTGTTTTTT
TRBV20-1	.	TRBJ2-3	few	CSARDTTDTQYF	TGCAGTGCTCGGGACACCACAGATACGCAGTATTTT
TRBV7-9	.	TRBJ2-7	many	CASSLGGPYEQYF	TGTGCCAGCAGCTTAGGGGGTCCGTACGAGCAGTACTTC
TRBV7-2	TRBD1	TRBJ1-2	many	CASSLVGGGLLYGYTF	TGTGCCAGCAGCTTAGTTGGAGGGGGCCTGCTCTATGGCTACACCTTC
TRBV7-2	.	TRBJ2-3	.	CASRQRGITDTQYF	TGTGCCAGCAGGCAGAGGGGCATCACAGATACGCAGTATTTT
TRBV7-9	TRBD1	TRBJ1-1	.	CASRHAEQGKSEAFF	TGTGCCAGCAGACACGCCGAACAGGGGAAATCGGAAGCTTTCTTT
TRBV2	.	TRBJ2-3	few	CASSRLSSTDTQYF	TGTGCCAGCAGCCGCTTGTCTAGCACAGATACGCAGTATTTT
TRBV15	.	TRBJ2-3	many	CATSRGSPGDPTDTQYF	TGTGCCACCAGCAGAGGGTCACCGGGGGACCCCACAGATACGCAGTATTTT
TRBV7-8	.	TRBJ1-6	few	CASSSGTPTGDSPLHF	TGTGCCAGCAGCTCCGGGACTCCGACGGGGGATTCACCCCTCCACTTT
TRBV7-9	TRBD2	TRBJ2-3	.	CASSFLAGGRGSRTDTQYF	TGTGCCAGCAGCTTCTTAGCGGGGGGGAGGGGAAGCCGCACAGATACGCAGTATTTT
TRBV7-9	TRBD1	TRBJ1-1	many	CASSQGQGNTEAFF	TGTGCCAGCAGCCAGGGACAGGGGAACACTGAAGCTTTCTTT
TRBV11-3	.	TRBJ2-1	.	CASSPREGNRQFF	TGTGCCAGCAGCCCCCGGGAAGGCAATAGGCAGTTCTTC
TRBV27	.	TRBJ2-5	.	CASGIKETQYF	TGTGCCAGCGGCATTAAAGAGACCCAGTACTTC
TRBV6-1	TRBD2	TRBJ2-1	.	CASSQRGGDEQFF	TGTGCCAGCAGTCAGCGGGGGGGCGATGAGCAGTTCTTC
TRBV7-8	TRBD2	TRBJ2-3	.	CASSLGTSGSISTDTQYF	TGTGCCAGCAGCTTGGGGACTAGCGGGAGTATAAGCACAGATACGCAGTATTTT
TRBV7-2	.	TRBJ1-6	few	CASSLRGPNLGGSPLHF	TGTGCCAGCAGCTTACGGGGACCCAACTTGGGGGGTTCACCCCTCCACTTT
TRBV2	TRBD1	TRBJ1-2	few	CASLKRGQSDGYTF	TGTGCCAGCCTAAAAAGGGGACAGTCGGATGGCTACACCTTC
TRBV5-6	.	TRBJ1-1	many	CASSFVTVGQAFF	TGTGCCAGCAGCTTCGTGACCGTGGGCCAAGCTTTCTTT
TRBV5-4	TRBD1	TRBJ2-5	few	CASTLGTGETQYF	TGTGCCAGCACACTGGGGACAGGAGAGACCCAGTACTTC
TRBV5-5	.	TRBJ1-5	few	CASSLVAGGQPQHF	TGTGCCAGCAGCTTGGTCGCGGGAGGTCAGCCCCAGCATTTT
TRBV12-3/TRBV12-4	.	TRBJ2-5	.	CVKPGDGGGVGQETQYF	TGTGTGAAACCCGGGGACGGCGGAGGTGTGGGACAAGAGACCCAGTACTTC
TRBV20-1	TRBD1	TRBJ1-1	many	CSARSTGGYTEAFF	TGCAGTGCTAGATCGACAGGGGGCTACACTGAAGCTTTCTTT
TRBV6-5	.	TRBJ2-5	.	CASSYPGTQTQYF	TGTGCCAGCAGTTATCCGGGGACGCAGACCCAGTACTTC
TRBV10-3	.	TRBJ1-2	many	CAISESEGGYGYTF	TGTGCCATCAGTGAGTCGGAGGGGGGCTATGGCTACACCTTC
TRBV7-2	.	TRBJ2-7	few	CASSDRPLSYEQYF	TGTGCCAGCAGCGACAGACCCCTCTCCTACGAGCAGTACTTC
TRBV27	TRBD1	TRBJ1-2	.	CASSFAPETGGIYGYTF	TGTGCCAGCAGTTTCGCCCCCGAGACAGGGGGAATCTATGGCTACACCTTC
TRBV5-1	TRBD1	TRBJ2-4	once	CASSLEQGAKNIQYF	TGCGCCAGCAGCTTGGAACAGGGGGCCAAAAACATTCAGTACTTC
TRBV5-1	TRBD1	TRBJ2-1	many	CASSPRTGGDEQFF	TGCGCCAGCAGCCCACGGACAGGTGGAGATGAGCAGTTCTTC
TRBV7-2	.	TRBJ1-1	many	CASSADRNTEAFF	TGTGCCAGCAGTGCGGACAGGAACACTGAAGCTTTCTTT
TRBV12-3/TRBV12-4	TRBD2	TRBJ2-3	few	CASSFGGGEDTQYF	TGTGCCAGCAGTTTCGGGGGAGGGGAAGATACGCAGTATTTT
TRBV7-3	TRBD2	TRBJ2-1	.	CASSLEGSGGDNEQFF	TGTGCCAGCAGCTTAGAGGGTAGCGGGGGGGACAATGAGCAGTTCTTC
TRBV15	TRBD1	TRBJ2-7	many	CATSQEQGQTNYEQYF	TGTGCCACCAGCCAAGAACAGGGACAGACTAATTACGAGCAGTACTTC
TRBV5-1	TRBD2	TRBJ2-3	many	CASSSGGSTDTQYF	TGCGCCAGCAGTAGCGGGGGGTCCACAGATACGCAGTATTTT
TRBV29-1	.	TRBJ2-1	many	CSVGIIRGLNNEQFF	TGCAGCGTTGGGATAATCCGGGGGCTGAACAATGAGCAGTTCTTC
TRBV10-3	.	TRBJ2-7	few	CAINRDTSYEQYF	TGTGCCATCAACCGGGACACCTCTTACGAGCAGTACTTC